This record concerns one T cell receptor (beta chain) sequence. Antigen: not known. This entry is derived from a study of tumor-infiltrating lymphocytes in localized non-small cell lung cancer. Study as a whole: From each patient, both tumor and uninvolved lung, non-adjacent to tumor, were sampled.

Notes on the study in general: No T-cell fraction difference was seen between IM1 and IM2 tumors.

The assay was immunoSEQ multiplex PCR, and TCRdb's table has in-frame clones only and misses some. The data show about 7,400 clones, with around 77% seen just once and roughly 5.6% held by the top ten. This sequence was found in a human donor with non-small cell lung cancer. What was sequenced was uninvolved lung tissue not adjacent to the tumor.

CDR3 sequence: CASNEGDASYEQYF. In DNA, the CDR3 is TGTGCCAGCAACGAGGGAGACGCATCTTACGAGCAGTACTTC. This sequence joins TRBV2 and TRBJ2-7; D is perhaps TRBD2 (5 bases). This CDR3 has 14 residues. Germline V gene data show CDR1 as SNHLY and CDR2 as FYNNEI. Trimming shortened V by 7 bases and J by 4 bases, and 17 bases separated the two germline ends.